The 8 T cell receptor beta chains listed next were all sequenced from one sample in a study of T cell responses to AZD1222 COVID-19 vaccine. Sequencing was performed with immunoSEQ multiplex PCR; in TCRdb, only in-frame clones are kept and a portion is missing. The sample lists some 150,000 clones, about 90% occurring once. Specimen: peripheral blood, collected on day 0 of AZD1222 vaccination. These TCRs come from an adult in good health.

The chain has TRBV11-1 and TRBJ2-1; perhaps TRBD1 as D (6 bases). Deletions cut 6 bases from V and 9 bases from J, with 18 bases between. CDR1 and CDR2 from the germline V gene are SGHAT and FQDESV (reference sequence). The CDR3 length is 14 residues. The chain's CDR3 is CASSQSRDIGEQFF. The CDR3, as DNA: TGTGCCAGCAGTCAGAGCCGGGACATCGGTGAGCAGTTCTTC. The whole variable domain, filled in from reference TRBV11-1 and TRBJ2-1, reads EAEVAQSPRYKITEKSQAVAFWCDPISGHATLYWYRQILGQGPELLVQFQDESVVDDSQLPKDRFSAERLKGVDSTLKIQPAELGDSAMYLCASSQSRDIGEQFFGPGTRLTVL.

The chain links TRBV5-1 to TRBJ1-5; D is ambiguous. V lost 4 bases and J 3 bases, leaving 11 bases between the germline ends. The CDR3 consists of 14 residues. Germline V gene lookup returns CDR1 SGHRS and CDR2 YFSETQ. The chain's CDR3 is CASSTGGLNQPQHF. CDR3 DNA sequence: TGCGCCAGCAGCACGGGAGGGCTCAATCAGCCCCAGCATTTT.

This rearrangement joins TRBV7-2 to TRBJ2-1; tentative D call: TRBD2 (6 bases). V gave up 5 bases and J gave up 3 bases, with 17 bases separating them. CDR3 length: 16 amino acids. CDR1 SGHTA and CDR2 FQGNSA come from the germline V gene. In nucleotides, the CDR3 is TGTGCCAGCAGCCCACTTAGCGGCTTCCTCTACAATGAGCAGTTCTTC. Amino acids: CASSPLSGFLYNEQFF.

In DNA form, the CDR3 reads TGTGCCACCGAGCTTAGACAGAACAATGAGCAGTTCTTC. It encodes CATELRQNNEQFF. The chain combines TRBV15 with TRBJ2-1; D perhaps matches TRBD1 (5 bases). Looked up from germline, CDR1 is LNHNV and CDR2 is YYDKDF (reference sequence). Deletions cut 8 bases from V and 5 bases from J, with 13 bases between. This CDR3 has 13 residues.

This clone came up once. The chain is built from TRBV7-2 and TRBJ2-1; the match to TRBD2 covers 15 bases. CDR1 is SGHTA, CDR2 FQGNSA, per germline. The CDR3 has 13 residues. V dropped 5 bases and J dropped 14; count of bases not matched to a gene: 4. CDR3 amino acids: CASSLRTSGREFF. The CDR3 nucleotides read TGTGCCAGCAGCCTACGGACTAGCGGGAGGGAGTTCTTC.

The rearrangement links TRBV12-3 or TRBV12-4 to TRBJ1-5, with D tentatively TRBD1 (5 bases). V was shortened by 6 bases and J by 7 bases, with 13 bases between the two germline ends. The CDR3 length is 13 residues. Written as DNA, the CDR3 is TGTGCCAGCAGGCCTGGGGGGGAGCAGCCCCAGCATTTT. It encodes CASRPGGEQPQHF.

The chain employs TRBV19 and TRBJ1-5, with TRBD1 as a possible D gene (5 bases). CDR1 LNHDA and CDR2 SQIVND come from the germline V gene (reference sequence). The CDR3 spans 15 residues. V was shortened by 1 base and J by 6 bases, with 13 bases between the two germline ends. The CDR3 loop is CASSIGGGVSQPQHF. The DNA for the CDR3 is TGTGCCAGTAGTATAGGTGGGGGGGTCTCTCAGCCCCAGCATTTT.

The chain recombines TRBV9 with TRBJ2-7, with D possibly TRBD1 on 6 matching bases. The CDR3 covers 14 residues. Trimming took off 4 bases at V and 6 bases at J, with 17 bases between the two ends. Germline CDR1 SGDLS, CDR2 YYNGEE. The CDR3 here is CASSQTGRGSEQYF. CDR3 DNA sequence: TGTGCCAGCAGCCAAACAGGGAGAGGCTCCGAGCAGTACTTC.